This passage covers 11 T cell receptor beta chains from one sample sequenced in a study of blood T cell repertoires in COVID-19. Some clones are missing from TCRdb's copy, which holds only in-frame ones; the method was immunoSEQ multiplex PCR. The sample shows about 190,000 clones, 80% to 90% of them seen only once. The sequenced sample consisted of peripheral blood. These TCRs come from a woman at least 80 years old with COVID-19, enrolled during active disease.

This clone turned up a few times. The chain links TRBV12-3 or TRBV12-4 to TRBJ1-2; D ambiguous. The CDR3 has 13 residues. The V end was cut by 4 bases, the J end by 2 bases, with 8 bases between. CDR3 sequence (DNA): TGTGCCAGCAGTTACACAGAGAACTATGGCTACACCTTC. Its translation is CASSYTENYGYTF.

The V and J genes are TRBV5-1 and TRBJ1-2, with 7 bases identical to TRBD1. With 3 bases clipped from V and 4 bases from J, the junction kept 9 bases outside the gene matches. The CDR3 runs to 15 residues. Germline V gene sequence: CDR1 SGHRS, CDR2 YFSETQ. DNA for the CDR3: TGCGCCAGCAGCTCACCGGGACAGACCCTCTATGGCTACACCTTC. Translating gives CASSSPGQTLYGYTF.

This clone was seen repeatedly, ten times or more. The chain has TRBV4-2 and TRBJ1-2, with 10 bases identical to TRBD1. The CDR3 is 17 residues long. After removal of 4 bases from V and 4 bases from J, the junction contained 12 bases not matched to a gene. Germline CDR1 reads LGHNA; CDR2 reads YNFKEQ. In DNA form, the CDR3 reads TGTGCCAGCAGCCCCGGGACAGGGGTTAGGAACATCTATGGCTACACCTTC. Protein product: CASSPGTGVRNIYGYTF.

V and J are TRBV15 and TRBJ2-1; 14 positions agree with TRBD2. This CDR3 is 17 amino acids long. Germline V gives CDR1 LNHNV, CDR2 YYDKDF (reference sequence). The J segment lost 10 bases and the V segment lost 1 base, leaving 9 bases of the junction unmatched. The CDR3 loop reads CATSRVSGTSGRNEQFF. Here the CDR3 DNA reads TGTGCCACCAGCAGAGTATCCGGGACTAGCGGGAGAAACGAGCAGTTCTTC.

The V and J genes are TRBV25-1 and TRBJ2-3, with 11 bases aligning to TRBD2. The germline CDR1 and CDR2 sequences are MGHDK and SYGVNS. V lost 5 bases to trimming and J lost 6 bases; unmatched junction nucleotides: 4. The CDR3 runs to 14 residues. In DNA, the CDR3 is TGTGCCAGCAGTCTAGCGGGGGGCTGGGATACGCAGTATTTT. Its protein is CASSLAGGWDTQYF.

The gene calls are TRBV3-1 (or the pseudogene TRBV3-2) and TRBJ1-2; 8 bases are a match to TRBD1. Losses at the gene ends were 5 bases for V and 3 bases for J; bases not matched to a gene: 5. The CDR3 contains 14 residues. Germline V gene sequence: CDR1 LGHDT, CDR2 YNNKEL (reference sequence). The CDR3 loop is CASSVTTGDYGYTF. The CDR3 nucleotides read TGTGCCAGCAGCGTAACGACAGGGGACTATGGCTACACCTTC.

The chain has TRBV21-1 and TRBJ2-5; TRBD2 is taken as the D call from the table, unchecked against the DNA. TRBV21-1 is reported as a pseudogene. This CDR3 contains 16 residues. The CDR3: CASSIRSGRQQETQYF. CDR3 DNA: TGTGCCAGCAGCATACGTAGCGGAAGACAACAAGAGACCCAGTACTTC.

This clone was counted only a few times. The chain couples TRBV30 to TRBJ2-7, with 9 positions matching TRBD2. Trimming cost V 4 bases and J 5 bases; bases outside gene matches: 9. CDR3 length: 14 residues. Germline V gene sequence: CDR1 GTSNPN, CDR2 SVGIG (reference sequence). CDR3 in DNA: TGTGCCTGGACCAGACTAGCGGAAAACAACGAGCAGTACTTC. It codes for CAWTRLAENNEQYF.

This clone was counted once. This chain connects TRBV20-1 to TRBJ2-1; TRBD2 agrees at 8 bases. Germline loops: CDR1 DFQATT, CDR2 SNEGSKA (reference sequence). This CDR3 is 11 amino acids long. The trim removed 7 bases at V and 10 bases at J, leaving 6 bases unmatched. Here the CDR3 reads CSVRGGPEQFF. CDR3 DNA: TGCAGTGTCCGGGGGGGCCCCGAGCAGTTCTTC.

The chain carries TRBV6-6 and TRBJ2-7; D remains ambiguous. Germline V gives CDR1 MNHNY, CDR2 SVGAGI (reference sequence). Trimming removed 5 bases from V and 3 bases from J, with 8 bases in between. The CDR3 covers 12 residues. The CDR3 coding sequence is TGTGCCAGCAGTCCCGGTAACTACGAGCAGTACTTC. The encoded protein is CASSPGNYEQYF.

V usage is TRBV9 and J usage is TRBJ1-4, with 9 bases aligning to TRBD1. Unmatched junction bases numbered 2, after V lost 2 bases and J lost 3 bases. This CDR3 has 15 amino acids. In germline, CDR1 is SGDLS, CDR2 YYNGEE. DNA of the CDR3: TGTGCCAGCAGCGTCGGGACAGGGCCTAATGAAAAACTGTTTTTT. It encodes CASSVGTGPNEKLFF.